The 7 T cell receptor beta chains below all came from one sample that was sequenced in a study of T cells in localized non-small cell lung cancer. TCRdb's copy holds only in-frame clones and misses some; the assay was immunoSEQ multiplex PCR. The repertoire holds some 28,000 clones, with approximately 90% as singletons. Sequencing used peripheral blood, obtained before any cancer treatment. The receptor source for this set is a woman aged 18-55 years with stage I lung adenocarcinoma.

The rearrangement links TRBV7-8 to TRBJ1-5; D is unresolved. Trimming stripped 3 bases from V and 8 bases from J, with 14 bases between. The germline V gene encodes CDR1 SGHVS and CDR2 FQNEAQ. CDR3 size: 14 residues. CDR3 residues: CASSFGDHKEPQHF. CDR3 DNA: TGTGCCAGCAGCTTCGGGGATCACAAGGAGCCCCAGCATTTT. Variable domain in full (rest from reference TRBV7-8 and TRBJ1-5): GAGVSQSPRYKVAKRGQDVALRCDPISGHVSLFWYQQALGQGPEFLTYFQNEAQLDKSGLPSDRFFAERPEGSVSTLKIQRTQQEDSAVYLCASSFGDHKEPQHFGDGTRLSIL.

The gene calls are TRBV6-5 and TRBJ1-2; maybe TRBD1 (5 bases). CDR3 length equals 14 residues. The germline gives CDR1 MNHEY, CDR2 SVGAGI. Trimming left V 2 bases short and J 6 bases short, with 13 bases between. CDR3 region: CASSYTPTDHGYTF. CDR3 DNA sequence: TGTGCCAGCAGTTACACCCCGACAGACCATGGCTACACCTTC.

The CDR3 sequence is CASMEGTEETQYF. The CDR3 nucleotides are TGCGCCAGCATGGAGGGAACCGAAGAGACCCAGTACTTC. The gene calls are TRBV5-1 and TRBJ2-5; D possibly corresponds to TRBD2 (6 bases). Looked up from germline, CDR1 is SGHRS and CDR2 is YFSETQ. There are 13 residues in the CDR3. The ends were cut back, 6 bases at V and 3 bases at J, with 12 bases in the middle.

The chain is built from TRBV29-1 and TRBJ2-1, with a possible D match to TRBD2 (5 bases). CDR1 and CDR2 (germline): SQVTM, ANQGSEA. V was clipped by 4 bases and J by 6 bases, with 10 bases between them. The CDR3 runs 12 residues. CDR3: CSVGGLSNEQFF. DNA of the CDR3: TGCAGCGTTGGAGGGCTTTCCAATGAGCAGTTCTTC.

The chain joins TRBV7-9 to TRBJ1-1; 7 bases align to TRBD1. The CDR3 sequence is 15 residues long. Germline loops: CDR1 SEHNR, CDR2 FQNEAQ (reference sequence). V shed 7 bases, J shed 3 bases, and the junction held 11 bases outside the gene matches. The CDR3 DNA is TGTGCCAGCACCCTGGGACAGCCTGGGGACACTGAAGCTTTCTTT. Residues: CASTLGQPGDTEAFF.

The CDR3 reads CASSYWDSPIPYF. The CDR3, as DNA: TGTGCCAGCAGTTATTGGGACAGCCCTATACCGTACTTC. The chain is built from TRBV6-5 and TRBJ2-5, with TRBD1 matching 7 bases. This CDR3 is built from 13 residues. Germline V gene lookup returns CDR1 MNHEY and CDR2 SVGAGI. After removal of 3 bases from V and 13 bases from J, the junction contained 11 bases not matched to a gene.

This clone has just one count. This rearrangement joins TRBV15 to TRBJ2-3; D is unresolved. The CDR3 extends over 16 amino acids. V gave up 3 bases and J gave up 2 bases, with 15 bases separating them. Germline V gene data show CDR1 as LNHNV and CDR2 as YYDKDF (reference sequence). The CDR3, as DNA: TGTGCCACCAGCAGTCAAGACGGCATCCACACAGATACGCAGTATTTT. The encoded protein is CATSSQDGIHTDTQYF.